These 5 T cell receptor beta chains were sequenced from one sample in a study of human thymus T cells. Method: immunoSEQ multiplex PCR; TCRdb's copy keeps in-frame clones and lacks some. The table lists about 78,000 clones, around 96% of them singletons. The study used thymus tissue resected during corrective heart surgery. Sequencing was carried out using thymus tissue. The receptors derive from a boy younger than two with a congenital heart defect but otherwise immunologically healthy.

This clone turned up a few times. The chain is built from TRBV7-9 and TRBJ2-1; D gene uncertain. Germline V gene data show CDR1 as SEHNR and CDR2 as FQNEAQ (reference sequence). Trimming took off 6 bases at V and 4 bases at J, with 16 bases between the two ends. The CDR3 covers 15 residues. In DNA form, the CDR3 reads TGTGCCAGCAGGGGTCCCCGACACCAGTACAATGAGCAGTTCTTC. It translates to CASRGPRHQYNEQFF.

The chain employs TRBV2 and TRBJ1-2; 11 bases map to TRBD1. From germline, CDR1 is SNHLY and CDR2 FYNNEI. The length of the CDR3 is 20 residues. V shed 6 bases, J shed 4 bases, and the junction held 22 bases outside the gene matches. This CDR3 reads CASRERTGGGIILGPYGYTF. The CDR3 bases are TGTGCCAGCAGGGAACGGACAGGGGGCGGGATAATTTTGGGACCCTATGGCTACACCTTC.

The chain joins TRBV6-6 to TRBJ1-2, with 12 bases fitting TRBD1. After removal of 2 bases from V and 6 bases from J, the junction contained 4 bases not matched to a gene. This CDR3 comprises 15 residues. CDR1 is MNHNY, CDR2 SVGAGI, per germline (reference sequence). The CDR3 protein is CASSYGTGGADGYTF. In DNA, the CDR3 is TGTGCCAGCAGTTACGGGACAGGGGGCGCGGATGGCTACACCTTC.

V usage is TRBV4-3 and J usage is TRBJ2-2, with 9 bases fitting TRBD1. CDR3 length: 20 residues. CDR1 and CDR2 from the germline V gene are LGHNA and YSLEER. The junction had 19 bases not matched to a gene; V was cut back by 4 bases and J by 4 bases. CDR3 loop: CASSPSLPGQGPSGTGELFF. CDR3 nucleotide sequence: TGCGCCAGCAGCCCATCTCTTCCGGGACAGGGACCTTCGGGCACCGGGGAGCTGTTTTTT.

The chain is built from TRBV4-2 and TRBJ2-1; D possibly corresponds to TRBD2 (6 bases). Germline CDR1 is LGHNA and CDR2 is YNFKEQ. V lost 4 bases and J 7 bases, leaving 20 bases between the germline ends. The length of the CDR3 is 16 residues. This chain's CDR3 is CASSPLRSGGRNEQFF. For the CDR3, the DNA is TGTGCCAGCAGCCCACTACGATCCGGGGGACGGAATGAGCAGTTCTTC.